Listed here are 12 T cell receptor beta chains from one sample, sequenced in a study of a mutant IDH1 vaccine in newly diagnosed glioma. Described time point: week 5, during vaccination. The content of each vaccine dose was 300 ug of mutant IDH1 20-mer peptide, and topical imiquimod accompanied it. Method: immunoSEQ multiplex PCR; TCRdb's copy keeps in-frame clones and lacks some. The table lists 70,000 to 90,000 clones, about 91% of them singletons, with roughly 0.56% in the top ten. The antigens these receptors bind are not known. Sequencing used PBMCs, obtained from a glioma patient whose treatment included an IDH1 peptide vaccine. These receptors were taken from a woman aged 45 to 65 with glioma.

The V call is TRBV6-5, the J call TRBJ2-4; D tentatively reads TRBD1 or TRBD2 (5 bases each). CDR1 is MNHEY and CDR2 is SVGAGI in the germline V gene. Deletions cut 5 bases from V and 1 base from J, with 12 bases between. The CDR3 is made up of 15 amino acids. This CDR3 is CASSPGWGAKNIQYF. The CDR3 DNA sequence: TGTGCCAGCAGTCCCGGGTGGGGGGCCAAAAACATTCAGTACTTC.

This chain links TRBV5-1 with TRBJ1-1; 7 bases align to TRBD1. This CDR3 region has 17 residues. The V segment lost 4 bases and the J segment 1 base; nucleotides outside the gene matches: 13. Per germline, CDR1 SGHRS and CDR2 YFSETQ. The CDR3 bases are TGCGCCAGCAGCATTGGGACAGCAGGAGGGTCGAACACTGAAGCTTTCTTT. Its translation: CASSIGTAGGSNTEAFF.

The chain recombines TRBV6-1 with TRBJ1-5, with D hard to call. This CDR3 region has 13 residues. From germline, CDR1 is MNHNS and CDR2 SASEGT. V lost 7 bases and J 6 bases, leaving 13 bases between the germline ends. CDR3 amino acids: CASMMGTLQPQHF. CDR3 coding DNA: TGTGCCAGCATGATGGGCACCCTTCAGCCCCAGCATTTT.

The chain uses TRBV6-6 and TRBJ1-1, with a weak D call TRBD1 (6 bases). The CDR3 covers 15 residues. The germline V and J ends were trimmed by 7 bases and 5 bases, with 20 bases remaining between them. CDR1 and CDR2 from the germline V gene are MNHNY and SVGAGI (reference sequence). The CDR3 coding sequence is TGTGCCAGCAAGGGGAGGGGGGGAGGAAAGACTGAAGCTTTCTTT. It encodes CASKGRGGGKTEAFF.

DNA for the CDR3: TGTGCCACCCGGGACAGGGGGAATAGAGGTTCCTACGAGCAGTACTTC. This codes for CATRDRGNRGSYEQYF. This chain joins TRBV5-4 and TRBJ2-7; TRBD1 matches 11 bases. The V segment lost 9 bases and the J segment 1 base; nucleotides outside the gene matches: 12. There are 16 residues in the CDR3. Germline V gives CDR1 SGHNT, CDR2 YYREEE (reference sequence).

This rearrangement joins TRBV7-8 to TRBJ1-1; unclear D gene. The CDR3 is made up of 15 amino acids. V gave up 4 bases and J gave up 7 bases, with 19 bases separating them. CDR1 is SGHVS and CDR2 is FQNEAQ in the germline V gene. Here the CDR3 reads CASSSPSGMPFEAFF. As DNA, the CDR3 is TGTGCCAGCAGCTCGCCGTCCGGGATGCCCTTTGAAGCTTTCTTT.

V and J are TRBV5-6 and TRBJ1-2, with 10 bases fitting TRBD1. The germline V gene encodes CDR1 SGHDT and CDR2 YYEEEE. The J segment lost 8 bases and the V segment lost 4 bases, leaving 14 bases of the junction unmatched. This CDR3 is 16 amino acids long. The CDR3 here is CASSPGTGATAGGYTF. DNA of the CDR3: TGTGCCAGCAGCCCCGGGACAGGGGCCACGGCGGGGGGCTACACCTTC.

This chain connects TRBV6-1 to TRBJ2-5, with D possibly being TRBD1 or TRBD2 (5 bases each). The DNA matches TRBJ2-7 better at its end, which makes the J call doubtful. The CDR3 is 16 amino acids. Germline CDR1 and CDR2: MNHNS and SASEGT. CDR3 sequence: CASSEDLGTVVYEQYF. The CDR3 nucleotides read TGTGCCAGCAGTGAAGATCTTGGGACGGTCGTCTACGAGCAGTACTTC.

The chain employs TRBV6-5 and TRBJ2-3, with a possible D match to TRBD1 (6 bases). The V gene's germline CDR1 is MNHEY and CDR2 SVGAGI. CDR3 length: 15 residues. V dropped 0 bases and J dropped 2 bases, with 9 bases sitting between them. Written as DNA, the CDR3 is TGTGCCAGCAGTTACTCCTGGGACAACACAGATACGCAGTATTTT. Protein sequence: CASSYSWDNTDTQYF.

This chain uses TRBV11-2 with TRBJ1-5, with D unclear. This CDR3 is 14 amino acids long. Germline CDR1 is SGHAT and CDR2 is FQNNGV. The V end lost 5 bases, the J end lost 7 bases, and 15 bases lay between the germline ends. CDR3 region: CASSLAGGEQPQHF. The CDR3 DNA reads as TGTGCCAGCAGCCTGGCGGGCGGGGAACAGCCCCAGCATTTT. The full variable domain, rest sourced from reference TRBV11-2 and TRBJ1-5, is EAGVAQSPRYKIIEKRQSVAFWCNPISGHATLYWYQQILGQGPKLLIQFQNNGVVDDSQLPKDRFSAERLKGVDSTLKIQPAKLEDSAVYLCASSLAGGEQPQHFGDGTRLSIL.

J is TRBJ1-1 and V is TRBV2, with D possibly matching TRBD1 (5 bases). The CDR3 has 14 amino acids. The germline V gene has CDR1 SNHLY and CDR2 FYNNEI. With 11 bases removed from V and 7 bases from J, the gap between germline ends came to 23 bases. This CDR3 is CARVGVLGPIEAFF. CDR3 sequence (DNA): TGTGCCCGAGTGGGGGTCTTGGGGCCCATTGAAGCTTTCTTT.

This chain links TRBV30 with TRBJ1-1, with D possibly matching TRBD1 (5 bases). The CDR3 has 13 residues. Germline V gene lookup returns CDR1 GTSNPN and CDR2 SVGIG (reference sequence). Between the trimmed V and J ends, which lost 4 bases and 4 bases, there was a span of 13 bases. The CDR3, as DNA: TGTGCCTGGACCTATGGGGGGAGCACTGAAGCTTTCTTT. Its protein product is CAWTYGGSTEAFF.